This T cell receptor (beta chain) came from a study of OX40 agonist ivuxolimab in advanced cancers. Overall study context: At doses from 0.01 to 10 mg/kg, patients were given intravenous ivuxolimab every 2 weeks. Dose-escalation patients suffered from hepatocellular carcinoma, melanoma, renal cell or head and neck cancer. Treatment received earlier with anti-PD-1, anti-PD-L1 or anti-CTLA-4 agents was allowed, and 40% had some. Study-wide points: CD4+ and CD8+ blood T cells expanded clonally by week 6 at 0.1 to 3.0 mg/kg.

Concerning this clone itself: Its target is unknown.

Sequencing used immunoSEQ multiplex PCR; TCRdb keeps in-frame clones, though not all of them. There are around 83,000 clones in the sample; less than 85% occur only once, and under 8% lies in the top ten. This CDR3 is 13 amino acids long. Germline assignment: CDR1 GTSNPN and CDR2 SVGIG (reference sequence). V was pared by 5 bases and J by 1 base, with 11 bases between. The chain combines TRBV30 with TRBJ1-1, with D unclear. The clonotype originates from an adult with an advanced solid tumor such as melanoma, head and neck, liver or kidney cancer. The sequencing used CD4+ or CD8+ T cells sorted from blood, collected in a trial of the OX40 agonist ivuxolimab. CDR3 bases: TGTGCCTGGGGCCCAGACGGGAACACTGAAGCTTTCTTT. This codes for CAWGPDGNTEAFF.